This entry lists 6 T cell receptor beta chains sequenced from one sample in a study of brain T cells in children with intractable seizures. Sequenced by immunoSEQ multiplex PCR; TCRdb stores in-frame clones only, minus some. Here the sample spans 62,000 or so clones, approximately 95% being singletons. The source material was peripheral blood, sampled at surgery. The receptors stem from a boy under three years old with focal cortical dysplasia and intractable seizures.

The chain employs TRBV7-9 and TRBJ2-1; 8 bases are shared with TRBD2. This CDR3 comprises 16 residues. The junction had 10 bases not matched to a gene; V was cut back by 5 bases and J by 4 bases. Per germline, CDR1 SEHNR and CDR2 FQNEAQ (reference sequence). The CDR3 bases are TGTGCCAGCAGCCAAAGCGGGAGCCTACCTTACAATGAGCAGTTCTTC. Amino acids: CASSQSGSLPYNEQFF.

The chain links TRBV19 to TRBJ2-5; no definite D call. The CDR3 runs to 13 residues. V was clipped by 3 bases and J by 5 bases, with 10 bases between them. Germline CDR1 is LNHDA and CDR2 is SQIVND (reference sequence). This CDR3 reads CASSIVKSETQYF. The CDR3 nucleotides read TGTGCCAGTAGTATCGTAAAATCGGAGACCCAGTACTTC.

The gene calls are TRBV6-5 and TRBJ1-1, with TRBD1 matching over 9 bases. V lost 2 bases to trimming and J lost 5 bases; unmatched junction nucleotides: 6. The CDR3 is 15 amino acids. Germline CDR1 MNHEY, CDR2 SVGAGI. The chain's CDR3 is CASSYPGQGGTEAFF. CDR3 DNA sequence: TGTGCCAGCAGTTACCCGGGACAGGGAGGAACTGAAGCTTTCTTT.

The chain uses TRBV4-3 and TRBJ2-1; unclear D gene. In germline, CDR1 is LGHNA, CDR2 YSLEER. The CDR3 contains 15 residues. Between the trimmed V and J ends, which lost 4 bases and 2 bases, there was a span of 12 bases. The CDR3 DNA reads TGCGCCAGCAGCCTAAGTTTCTTGGCCTACAATGAGCAGTTCTTC. Amino acid sequence: CASSLSFLAYNEQFF.

This chain connects TRBV13 to TRBJ2-3; TRBD2 matches at 13 bases. This CDR3 has 17 residues. The junction had 9 bases not matched to a gene; V was cut back by 3 bases and J by 6 bases. CDR1 is PRHDT and CDR2 is FYEKMQ in the germline V gene (reference sequence). CDR3 bases: TGTGCCAGCAGCTTGACGGTAGGACTAGCGGGAGTGGATACGCAGTATTTT. Protein sequence: CASSLTVGLAGVDTQYF.

The count of this clone is one. The chain couples TRBV4-1 to TRBJ2-7; tentative D call: TRBD2 (6 bases). The CDR3 is made up of 15 amino acids. The V end was cut by 4 bases, the J end by 2 bases, with 15 bases between. The germline CDR1 and CDR2 sequences are MGHRA and YSYEKL. The CDR3 region is CASSLGTSLTYEQYF. The CDR3 DNA sequence: TGCGCCAGCAGCCTGGGGACTTCACTGACCTACGAGCAGTACTTC.